One and the same sample provided the 30 T cell receptor beta chains below, sequenced in a study of graft-versus-host responses after intestinal transplantation. The protocol was immunoSEQ multiplex PCR, while the TCRdb copy is restricted to in-frame clones and leaves out a portion. The repertoire holds about 23,000 clones, with over 90% as singletons. This specimen consisted of PBMCs, obtained just over 38 days after intestinal transplant. These TCRs come from a human patient who received an intestinal transplant, so some T cells may come from the graft donor.

The chain recombines TRBV2 with TRBJ2-3; 11 positions match TRBD2. The CDR3 consists of 15 residues. V gave up 6 bases and J gave up 2 bases; unmatched junction bases: 4. The V gene's germline CDR1 is SNHLY and CDR2 FYNNEI. CDR3 in DNA: TGTGCCAGCAGGTTAGCGGGAGGGTCCACAGATACGCAGTATTTT. Its protein is CASRLAGGSTDTQYF.

Concerning this clone itself: At the DNA level, this CDR3 is encoded by other sequences in the same sample as well. The chain carries TRBV9 and TRBJ1-5; D gene uncertain. There are 14 residues in the CDR3. Germline assignment: CDR1 SGDLS and CDR2 YYNGEE. Trimming cost V 0 bases and J 0 bases, with 4 bases left between them. The CDR3 region has the DNA TGTGCCAGCAGCGTAGGAGGTAGCAATCAGCCCCAGCATTTT. Protein product: CASSVGGSNQPQHF.

The gene calls are TRBV7-9 and TRBJ2-6; D is uncertain. The germline V gene encodes CDR1 SEHNR and CDR2 FQNEAQ (reference sequence). CDR3 length equals 13 residues. Trimming pared 2 bases from V and 4 bases from J, leaving 3 bases between. CDR3 protein: CASSLWGANVLTF. The CDR3 DNA reads as TGTGCCAGCAGCTTATGGGGGGCCAACGTCCTGACTTTC.

V gene TRBV7-2 combines with J gene TRBJ2-7; tentative D call: TRBD2 (5 bases). The CDR3 runs 14 residues. Between the trimmed V and J ends, which lost 3 bases and 0 bases, there was a span of 9 bases. The germline V gene encodes CDR1 SGHTA and CDR2 FQGNSA. The CDR3 here is CASSFRGYSYEQYF. CDR3 nucleotides: TGTGCCAGCAGCTTCCGCGGGTACTCCTACGAGCAGTACTTC.

The chain carries TRBV6-5 and TRBJ2-5; 9 bases line up with TRBD2. There are 13 residues in the CDR3. With 7 bases clipped from V and 4 bases from J, the junction kept 4 bases outside the gene matches. Germline V gene lookup returns CDR1 MNHEY and CDR2 SVGAGI. CDR3 sequence: CASTLLAGETQYF. CDR3 in DNA: TGTGCCAGCACCTTACTAGCGGGAGAGACCCAGTACTTC.

The V call is TRBV27, the J call TRBJ2-7, with D possibly matching TRBD2 (7 bases). The CDR3 is 14 amino acids. V was trimmed by 8 bases and J by 3 bases, leaving 17 bases between them. Germline V lookup: CDR1 MNHEY, CDR2 SMNVEV (reference sequence). The CDR3 coding sequence is TGTGCCAGCCATTCACGGGGGGCGGGCTACGAGCAGTACTTC. Amino acids: CASHSRGAGYEQYF.

The CDR3 spells CASSDMGLSTNEKLFF. As DNA, the CDR3 is TGTGCCAGCAGTGATATGGGGTTGTCGACTAATGAAAAACTGTTTTTT. The chain combines TRBV2 with TRBJ1-4, with D unresolved. Trimming left V 3 bases short and J 2 bases short, with 13 bases between. Looked up from germline, CDR1 is SNHLY and CDR2 is FYNNEI. The CDR3 totals 16 residues.

This sequence joins TRBV30 and TRBJ1-1; D remains unclear. Trimming took 0 bases from V and 5 from J, leaving 7 bases between them. CDR1 GTSNPN and CDR2 SVGIG come from the germline V gene (reference sequence). This CDR3 region has 12 residues. The CDR3 coding sequence is TGTGCCTGGAGTGTCCCGGGGACTGAAGCTTTCTTT. It is translated as CAWSVPGTEAFF.

V gene TRBV9 combines with J gene TRBJ2-6, with TRBD1 matching over 9 bases. The junction had 8 bases not matched to a gene; V was cut back by 3 bases and J by 1 base. CDR3 length: 18 residues. The germline V gene encodes CDR1 SGDLS and CDR2 YYNGEE. The CDR3 region is CASSDGDREGSGANVLTF. Here the CDR3 DNA reads TGTGCCAGCAGCGATGGGGACAGGGAGGGGTCTGGGGCCAACGTCCTGACTTTC.

This chain connects TRBV6-5 to TRBJ1-2, with unresolved D. In germline, CDR1 is MNHEY, CDR2 SVGAGI. Trimming removed 0 bases from V and 2 bases from J, with 10 bases in between. The CDR3 runs 15 residues. The CDR3 protein is CASSYSGGSNYGYTF. CDR3 nucleotides: TGTGCCAGCAGTTACTCTGGAGGGTCCAACTATGGCTACACCTTC.

The genes are TRBV30 and TRBJ2-2, with D uncertain. With 8 bases removed from V and 1 base from J, the gap between germline ends came to 5 bases. The length of the CDR3 is 11 residues. CDR1 is GTSNPN and CDR2 is SVGIG in the germline V gene (reference sequence). CDR3: CAHLNTGELFF. The CDR3 DNA follows: TGTGCCCATCTGAACACCGGGGAGCTGTTTTTT.

V is TRBV28 and J is TRBJ2-4; 9 bases agree with TRBD1. The CDR3 loop spans 13 amino acids. V lost 6 bases to trimming and J lost 15 bases; unmatched junction nucleotides: 12. Germline CDR1 is MDHEN and CDR2 is SYDVKM. The CDR3 DNA is TGTGCCAGCAGGGGAGGACAGGGGTTAAGGTCGTACTTC. This translates into CASRGGQGLRSYF.

This sequence joins TRBV5-1 and TRBJ2-7; the match to TRBD2 covers 12 bases. Per germline, CDR1 SGHRS and CDR2 YFSETQ. The CDR3 spans 15 residues. V was pared by 5 bases and J by 3 bases, with 6 bases of the junction left unmatched. The CDR3 nucleotides are TGCGCCAGCAGGGGTGGACTAGCGGGAAACTACGAGCAGTACTTC. Its translation is CASRGGLAGNYEQYF.

This chain joins TRBV5-4 and TRBJ2-3, with 9 bases aligning to TRBD1. V gave up 6 bases and J gave up 0 bases; unmatched junction bases: 5. The CDR3 is made up of 15 amino acids. Germline values: CDR1 SGHNT, CDR2 YYREEE (reference sequence). The CDR3: CASTEQGASTDTQYF. CDR3 DNA sequence: TGTGCCAGCACGGAACAGGGGGCAAGCACAGATACGCAGTATTTT.

The genes are TRBV5-6 and TRBJ1-1; 7 nucleotides align to TRBD1. The V gene end was trimmed by 0 bases and the J gene end by 6 bases; junction bases not matched to a gene: 5. Per germline, CDR1 SGHDT and CDR2 YYEEEE. CDR3 length equals 14 residues. In nucleotides, the CDR3 is TGTGCCAGCAGCTTGGGGACTGGGACAGCTGAAGCTTTCTTT. Its translation is CASSLGTGTAEAFF.

Written as DNA, the CDR3 is TGTGCCAGCAGTGCATGGGACAGCTTTAATCAGCCCCAGCATTTT. Translated: CASSAWDSFNQPQHF. The genes are TRBV2 and TRBJ1-5; TRBD1 aligns across 7 bases. The J segment lost 4 bases and the V segment lost 4 bases, leaving 7 bases of the junction unmatched. From germline, CDR1 is SNHLY and CDR2 FYNNEI. The CDR3 totals 15 residues.

The chain carries TRBV4-2 and TRBJ2-3; D not resolved. Per the germline V gene, CDR1 is LGHNA and CDR2 is YNFKEQ. With 0 bases removed from V and 2 bases from J, the gap between germline ends came to 12 bases. The CDR3 is made up of 16 amino acids. This CDR3 is CASSQEGGGFTDTQYF. CDR3 DNA sequence: TGTGCCAGCAGCCAAGAAGGCGGCGGCTTCACAGATACGCAGTATTTT.

This sequence joins TRBV30 and TRBJ2-7; 8 bases match TRBD1. CDR3 length equals 14 residues. Germline lookup yields CDR1 GTSNPN and CDR2 SVGIG (reference sequence). Trimming at V came to 8 bases and at J to 3 bases, leaving 12 bases not matched to a gene. In nucleotides, the CDR3 is TGTGCCACCGCCCCCCGGACAGGGAGCTACGAGCAGTACTTC. As protein: CATAPRTGSYEQYF.

This rearrangement joins TRBV9 to TRBJ1-3; 8 bases agree with TRBD1. The junction had 7 bases not matched to a gene; V was cut back by 2 bases and J by 9 bases. Looked up from germline, CDR1 is SGDLS and CDR2 is YYNGEE. The CDR3 spans 14 residues. CDR3 sequence: CASSVPDRASTIYF. The CDR3 DNA reads TGTGCCAGCAGCGTCCCGGACAGGGCGAGCACCATATATTTT.

V usage is TRBV5-1 and J usage is TRBJ1-2, with unresolved D. Between the trimmed V and J ends, which lost 4 bases and 5 bases, there was a span of 9 bases. CDR3 size: 12 residues. Germline V lookup: CDR1 SGHRS, CDR2 YFSETQ. CDR3 amino acids: CASSPRRYGYTF. Written as DNA, the CDR3 is TGCGCCAGCAGCCCCAGACGGTATGGCTACACCTTC.

The chain has TRBV7-2 and TRBJ2-7; 10 bases are a match to TRBD2. The J segment lost 0 bases and the V segment lost 4 bases, leaving 9 bases of the junction unmatched. Germline CDR1 SGHTA, CDR2 FQGNSA. CDR3 length: 17 residues. DNA of the CDR3: TGTGCCAGCAGCTCTCTCACTAGCGGGATTCCCTCCTACGAGCAGTACTTC. Protein product: CASSSLTSGIPSYEQYF.

V is TRBV5-8 and J is TRBJ2-1, with D uncertain. The CDR3 consists of 12 residues. Germline loops: CDR1 SGHTS, CDR2 YDEGEE. Trimming removed 3 bases from V and 4 bases from J, with 5 bases in between. DNA of the CDR3: TGTGCCAGCAGCTCTGCGTACAATGAGCAGTTCTTC. Protein product: CASSSAYNEQFF.

V and J are TRBV6-6 and TRBJ2-7; 13 bases are a match to TRBD2. CDR3 length: 15 amino acids. Looked up from germline, CDR1 is MNHNY and CDR2 is SVGAGI (reference sequence). Germline trimming cut 0 bases from V and 4 bases from J; bases unmatched to any gene: 0. CDR3 protein: CASSYSLAGGYEQYF. The CDR3 DNA reads TGTGCCAGCAGTTACTCACTAGCGGGAGGGTACGAGCAGTACTTC.

J is TRBJ1-4 and V is TRBV25-1; D might be TRBD1 (5 bases). V gave up 0 bases and J gave up 6 bases, with 14 bases separating them. The CDR3 is 16 residues long. Per germline, CDR1 MGHDK and CDR2 SYGVNS. The CDR3 bases are TGTGCCAGCAGTGAATACCAGCGGCAGGGTCATGAAAAACTGTTTTTT. Encoded protein: CASSEYQRQGHEKLFF. Full variable domain (rest looked up from reference TRBV25-1 and TRBJ1-4): EADIYQTPRYLVIGTGKKITLECSQTMGHDKMYWYQQDPGMELHLIHYSYGVNSTEKGDLSSESTVSRIRTEHFPLTLESARPSHTSQYLCASSEYQRQGHEKLFFGSGTQLSVL.

The chain couples TRBV5-1 to TRBJ1-4; D is ambiguous. The CDR3 contains 14 residues. Trimming left V 2 bases short and J 7 bases short, with 12 bases between. CDR1 and CDR2 (germline): SGHRS, YFSETQ. CDR3: CASSLSETFEKLFF. The CDR3 DNA follows: TGCGCCAGCAGCTTATCGGAGACATTTGAAAAACTGTTTTTT.

This chain uses TRBV25-1 with TRBJ2-7; D may be TRBD1 or TRBD2 (5 bases each). CDR3 length equals 9 residues. Germline loops: CDR1 MGHDK, CDR2 SYGVNS. Between the trimmed V and J ends, which lost 9 bases and 6 bases, there was a span of 6 bases. CDR3 protein: CASGGEQYF. As DNA, the CDR3 is TGTGCCAGTGGGGGCGAGCAGTACTTC.

The J gene is TRBJ1-1, the V gene TRBV19; no reliable D call. Trimming cost V 1 base and J 5 bases, with 2 bases left between them. The CDR3 contains 11 residues. The V gene's germline CDR1 is LNHDA and CDR2 SQIVND (reference sequence). The CDR3 nucleotides read TGTGCCAGTAGTATAGGGACTGAAGCTTTCTTT. As protein: CASSIGTEAFF.

Here the CDR3 DNA reads TGCGCCAGCAGCTTAGATGCCGGCAGTTCGTGGCCCCAGCATTTT. As protein: CASSLDAGSSWPQHF. This chain uses TRBV5-1 with TRBJ1-5; D is uncertain. CDR3 length equals 15 residues. Germline V gene lookup returns CDR1 SGHRS and CDR2 YFSETQ. V dropped 2 bases and J dropped 9 bases, with 18 bases sitting between them.

V usage is TRBV4-2 and J usage is TRBJ2-7; 7 bases align to TRBD1. Germline loops: CDR1 LGHNA, CDR2 YNFKEQ. The CDR3 loop spans 14 amino acids. V dropped 1 base and J dropped 0; count of bases not matched to a gene: 0. CDR3 DNA: TGTGCCAGCAGCCAAGGACAGGGCTCCTACGAGCAGTACTTC. This gives the protein CASSQGQGSYEQYF.

The chain is built from TRBV29-1 and TRBJ2-1, with 13 bases lining up with TRBD2. This CDR3 is built from 14 residues. The germline V gene has CDR1 SQVTM and CDR2 ANQGSEA. V gave up 8 bases and J gave up 8 bases; unmatched junction bases: 9. CDR3 coding DNA: TGCAGCTCCCGGACTAGCGGGAGTGGCGATGAGCAGTTCTTC. This gives the protein CSSRTSGSGDEQFF.